This TCR beta chain is drawn from a study of blood T cells in healthy people across ages. Points from the study as a whole: The long-lived group displayed more naive CD4+ cells, plus higher diversity, than the aged donors did.

For this clonotype: No antigen is known for it.

The study isolated at least 6.5 million PBMCs from each sample. Alongside a J-beta primer mix, a sample-barcoded 5' primer served in a second PCR lasting roughly 6 to 11 cycles. TCRdb independently ran MiXCR on the 5' RACE reads; one entry per CDR3 protein. This table has 600,000 to 800,000 distinct CDR3 sequences, roughly 21% appearing once. Source material: blood. This TCR derives from a man aged 65 to 85 in good health.

The CDR3 DNA is TGTGCCAGCACCCCTCGGGACCGGTCCTACGAGCAGTACTTC. Translated, it gives CASTPRDRSYEQYF. This chain connects TRBV3-1 to TRBJ2-5, with D possibly called TRBD1 or TRBD2 (5 bases each). TRBJ2-7 explains the end of the DNA better; the J call may be wrong. Germline V gives CDR1 LGHDT, CDR2 YNNKEL (reference sequence). The CDR3 is 14 residues long.